The source of this T cell receptor (beta chain) is a study of cytomegalovirus exposure and HLA in healthy donors. Study-wide background: Later, an analysis reported that the 120 or so validation repertoires had used the same platform as the approximately 660 first-cohort repertoires. General observations from the study: Cytomegalovirus-associated TCR beta chains were listed, numbering some 170. Using the classifier, cytomegalovirus status was reportedly diagnosed with high specificity and sensitivity. Specificity of three CMV-associated chains for CMV antigens was verified in vitro.

Sequenced by immunoSEQ multiplex PCR; TCRdb stores in-frame clones only, minus some. The sample consists of approximately 100,000 clones, approximately 90% of them appearing once. Trimming stripped 2 bases from V and 1 base from J, with 23 bases between. Germline CDR1 is MNHEY and CDR2 is SMNVEV (reference sequence). The CDR3 is 19 residues long. In regard to this clone: Antigen: not known.

The source of this sequence is a woman aged 25-40 years in good health and CMV-seronegative. Sequencing was done on a sample of PBMCs. This rearrangement joins TRBV27 to TRBJ2-5; maybe TRBD1 (6 bases). The CDR3 region has the DNA TGTGCCAGCAGTTTACGACTATCACGGCAGGGGTCCTTCCAAGAGACCCAGTACTTC. This codes for CASSLRLSRQGSFQETQYF.